Listed here are 6 T cell receptor beta chains from one sample, sequenced in a study of blood T cells in healthy people across ages. Together with a sample-barcoded 5' primer, a J-beta primer mix was included in a second PCR lasting about 6 to 11 cycles. TCRdb re-called the 5' RACE reads through MiXCR, storing one row per CDR3 protein. The table lists roughly 800,000 distinct CDR3 sequences, 53% of them singletons. Input material: blood. The receptors stem from a man older than 75 in good health.

This clonotype has just one count. The rearrangement links TRBV24-1 to TRBJ1-3; D is uncertain. CDR1 is KGHDR and CDR2 is SFDVKD in the germline V gene. Trimming took off 9 bases at V and 11 bases at J, with 19 bases between the two ends. The CDR3 covers 13 residues. The CDR3 DNA sequence: TGTGCCACCCGAGAAGTCGCCAACGGGGCCATATATTTT. This encodes CATREVANGAIYF.

The V gene is TRBV2, the J gene TRBJ1-2; no definite D call. The CDR3 totals 13 residues. Trimming cost V 3 bases and J 5 bases, with 10 bases left between them. Germline V gives CDR1 SNHLY, CDR2 FYNNEI. CDR3: CASSERLGYGYTF. The CDR3 nucleotides read TGTGCCAGCAGTGAGAGGCTGGGGTATGGCTACACCTTC.

This clonotype was counted only a few times. The chain carries TRBV5-6 and TRBJ2-3; 8 bases fit TRBD1. V dropped 6 bases and J dropped 2; count of bases not matched to a gene: 14. CDR1 is SGHDT and CDR2 is YYEEEE in the germline V gene. CDR3 length: 17 residues. The chain's CDR3 is CASNRGASGADTDTQYF. In DNA, the CDR3 is TGTGCCAGCAACAGGGGGGCAAGCGGAGCCGACACAGATACGCAGTATTTT.

This clonotype appeared a few times. The chain couples TRBV20-1 to TRBJ2-5; 8 bases are a match to TRBD2. The CDR3 runs to 12 residues. V dropped 4 bases and J dropped 4; count of bases not matched to a gene: 2. Germline V gene data show CDR1 as DFQATT and CDR2 as SNEGSKA (reference sequence). The CDR3 DNA is TGCAGTGCTATCGGGGGGGGAGAGACCCAGTACTTC. It codes for CSAIGGGETQYF.

This chain joins TRBV7-2 and TRBJ1-1; the match to TRBD1 covers 7 bases. Germline V gene data show CDR1 as SGHTA and CDR2 as FQGNSA. The CDR3 is 14 residues long. The J segment lost 3 bases and the V segment lost 4 bases, leaving 5 bases of the junction unmatched. The CDR3 coding sequence is TGTGCCAGCAGCTCCGCCGGGACAGACACTGAAGCTTTCTTT. Its protein is CASSSAGTDTEAFF.

The chain links TRBV4-1 to TRBJ2-7, with 7 bases aligning to TRBD2. In germline, CDR1 is MGHRA, CDR2 YSYEKL. The V and J ends lost 4 bases and 2 bases, in that order; junction bases with no gene match: 8. CDR3 length equals 15 residues. The CDR3 is CASSRSGLAAYEQYF. The CDR3 coding sequence is TGCGCCAGCAGCCGATCGGGGCTAGCGGCCTACGAGCAGTACTTC.